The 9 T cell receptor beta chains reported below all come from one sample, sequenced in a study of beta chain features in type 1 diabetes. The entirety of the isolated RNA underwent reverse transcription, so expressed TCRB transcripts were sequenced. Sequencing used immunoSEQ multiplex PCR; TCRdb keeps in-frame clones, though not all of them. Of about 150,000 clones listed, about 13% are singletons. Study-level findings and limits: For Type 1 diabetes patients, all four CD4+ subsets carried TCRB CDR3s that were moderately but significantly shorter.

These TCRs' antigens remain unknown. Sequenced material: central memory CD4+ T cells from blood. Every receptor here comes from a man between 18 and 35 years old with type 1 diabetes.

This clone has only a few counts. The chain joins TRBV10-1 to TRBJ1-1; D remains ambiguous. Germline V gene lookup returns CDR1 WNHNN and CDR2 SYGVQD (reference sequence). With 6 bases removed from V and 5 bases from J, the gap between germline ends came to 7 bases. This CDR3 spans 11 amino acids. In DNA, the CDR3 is TGCGCCAGCAGCTTTGGGACTGAAGCTTTCTTT. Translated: CASSFGTEAFF.

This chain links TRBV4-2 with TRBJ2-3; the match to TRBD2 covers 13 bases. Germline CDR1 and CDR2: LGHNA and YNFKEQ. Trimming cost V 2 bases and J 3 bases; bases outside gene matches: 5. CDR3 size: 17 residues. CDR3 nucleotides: TGTGCCAGCAGCCAAACTAGCGGGGGGGCCGAGACAGATACGCAGTATTTT. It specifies CASSQTSGGAETDTQYF.

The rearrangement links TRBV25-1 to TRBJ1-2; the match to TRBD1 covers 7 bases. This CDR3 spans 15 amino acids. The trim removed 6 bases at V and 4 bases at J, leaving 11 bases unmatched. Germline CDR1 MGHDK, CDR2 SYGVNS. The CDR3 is CASRNQGGDGYGYTF. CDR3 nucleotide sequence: TGTGCCAGCAGGAACCAGGGGGGAGATGGCTATGGCTACACCTTC.

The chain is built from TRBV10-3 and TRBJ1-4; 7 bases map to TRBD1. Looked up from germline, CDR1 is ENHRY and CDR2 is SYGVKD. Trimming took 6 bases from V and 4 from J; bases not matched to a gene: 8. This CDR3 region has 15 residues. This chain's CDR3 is CAISPDRAGNEKLFF. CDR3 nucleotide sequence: TGTGCCATCAGCCCCGACAGGGCCGGTAATGAAAAACTGTTTTTT.

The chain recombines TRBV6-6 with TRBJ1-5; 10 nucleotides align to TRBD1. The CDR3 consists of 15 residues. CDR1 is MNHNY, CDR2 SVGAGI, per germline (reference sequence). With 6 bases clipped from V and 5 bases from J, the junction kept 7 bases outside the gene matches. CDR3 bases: TGTGCCAGCAGCTCCGGGACAGGGGTGGATCAGCCCCAGCATTTT. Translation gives CASSSGTGVDQPQHF.

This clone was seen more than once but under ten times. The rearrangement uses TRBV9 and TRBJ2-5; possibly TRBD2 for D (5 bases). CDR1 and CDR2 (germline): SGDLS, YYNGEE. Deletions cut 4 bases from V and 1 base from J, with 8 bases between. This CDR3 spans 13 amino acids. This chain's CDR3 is CASSPSPQETQYF. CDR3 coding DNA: TGTGCCAGCAGCCCTAGCCCCCAAGAGACCCAGTACTTC.

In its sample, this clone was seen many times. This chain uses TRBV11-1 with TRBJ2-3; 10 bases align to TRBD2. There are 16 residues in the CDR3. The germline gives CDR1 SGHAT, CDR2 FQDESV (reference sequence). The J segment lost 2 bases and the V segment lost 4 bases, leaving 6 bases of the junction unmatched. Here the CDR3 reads CASSSYLAGVTDTQYF. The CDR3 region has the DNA TGTGCCAGCAGCTCCTACCTAGCGGGAGTCACAGATACGCAGTATTTT.

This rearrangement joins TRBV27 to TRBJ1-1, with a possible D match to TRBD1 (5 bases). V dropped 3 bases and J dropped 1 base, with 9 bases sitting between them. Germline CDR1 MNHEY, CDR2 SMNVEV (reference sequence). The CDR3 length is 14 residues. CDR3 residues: CASSFRERNTEAFF. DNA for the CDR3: TGTGCCAGCAGTTTCAGGGAGAGGAACACTGAAGCTTTCTTT.

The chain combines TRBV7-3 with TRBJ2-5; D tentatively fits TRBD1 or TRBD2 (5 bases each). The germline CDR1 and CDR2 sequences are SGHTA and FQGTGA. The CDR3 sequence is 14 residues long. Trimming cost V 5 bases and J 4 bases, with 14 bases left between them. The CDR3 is CASSRTGAGETQYF. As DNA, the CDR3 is TGTGCCAGCAGCCGTACCGGGGCCGGAGAGACCCAGTACTTC.